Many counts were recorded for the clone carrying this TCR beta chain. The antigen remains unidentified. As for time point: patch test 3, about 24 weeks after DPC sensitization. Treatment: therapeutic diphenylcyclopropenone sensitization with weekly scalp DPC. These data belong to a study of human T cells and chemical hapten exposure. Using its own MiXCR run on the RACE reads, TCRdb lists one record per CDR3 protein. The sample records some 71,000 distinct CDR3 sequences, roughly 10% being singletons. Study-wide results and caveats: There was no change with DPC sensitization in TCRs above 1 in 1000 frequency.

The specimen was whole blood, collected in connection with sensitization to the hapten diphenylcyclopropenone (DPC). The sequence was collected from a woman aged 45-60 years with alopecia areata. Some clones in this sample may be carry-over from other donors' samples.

The CDR3 spells CASSPLGAGPLIETQYF. CDR3 coding DNA: TGTGCCAGCAGTCCCCTTGGAGCAGGACCACTAATAGAGACCCAGTACTTC. V is TRBV11-2 and J is TRBJ2-5; the D is unclear. The V end lost 6 bases, the J end lost 4 bases, and 24 bases lay between the germline ends. Per the germline V gene, CDR1 is SGHAT and CDR2 is FQNNGV. The CDR3 loop spans 17 amino acids.